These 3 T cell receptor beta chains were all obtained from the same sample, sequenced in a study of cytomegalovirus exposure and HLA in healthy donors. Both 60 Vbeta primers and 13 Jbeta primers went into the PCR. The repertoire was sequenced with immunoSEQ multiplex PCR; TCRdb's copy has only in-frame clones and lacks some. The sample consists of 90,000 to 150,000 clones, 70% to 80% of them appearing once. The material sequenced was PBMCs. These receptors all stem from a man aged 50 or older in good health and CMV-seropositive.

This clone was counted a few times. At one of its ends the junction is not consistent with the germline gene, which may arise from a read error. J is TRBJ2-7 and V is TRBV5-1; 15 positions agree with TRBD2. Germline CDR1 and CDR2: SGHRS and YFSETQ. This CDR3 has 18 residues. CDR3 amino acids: CASSSLGLAGGYSNEQYF. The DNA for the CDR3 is TGCGCCAGCAGCTCCTTAGGACTAGCGGGAGGGTACTCCAACGAGCAGTACTTC.

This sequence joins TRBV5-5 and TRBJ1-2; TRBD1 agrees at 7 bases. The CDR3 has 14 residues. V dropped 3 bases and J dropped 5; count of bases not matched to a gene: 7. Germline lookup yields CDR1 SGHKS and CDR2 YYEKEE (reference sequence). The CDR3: CASSSNTGVYGYTF. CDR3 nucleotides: TGTGCCAGCAGCTCGAATACAGGGGTGTATGGCTACACCTTC.

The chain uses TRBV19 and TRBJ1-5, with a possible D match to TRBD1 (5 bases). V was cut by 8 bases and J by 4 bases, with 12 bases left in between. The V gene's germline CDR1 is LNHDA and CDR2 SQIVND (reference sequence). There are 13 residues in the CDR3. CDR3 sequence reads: CASGQQVNQPQHF. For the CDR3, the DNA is TGTGCCAGTGGACAACAGGTGAATCAGCCCCAGCATTTT.